These 6 T cell receptor beta chains originate from one sample sequenced in a study of blood T cell repertoires in COVID-19. TCRdb's copy holds only in-frame clones and misses some; the assay was immunoSEQ multiplex PCR. The table lists some 250,000 clones, roughly 90% of them singletons. Sequencing input: PBMCs or T cells enriched from blood (not recorded which). Source of these receptors: a man aged 40-50 years who had recovered from COVID-19.

The chain is built from TRBV11-2 and TRBJ1-1; D call uncertain. The CDR3 covers 11 residues. V was clipped by 5 bases and J by 11 bases, with 12 bases between them. Germline V gene lookup returns CDR1 SGHAT and CDR2 FQNNGV. CDR3 DNA: TGTGCCAGCAGCCCTGGAGAGAGGGCTTTCTTT. As protein: CASSPGERAFF. Filled out from reference TRBV11-2 and TRBJ1-1, the complete variable domain reads EAGVAQSPRYKIIEKRQSVAFWCNPISGHATLYWYQQILGQGPKLLIQFQNNGVVDDSQLPKDRFSAERLKGVDSTLKIQPAKLEDSAVYLCASSPGERAFFGQGTRLTVV.

The chain combines TRBV18 with TRBJ1-6; the match to TRBD1 covers 8 bases. The CDR3 is 16 amino acids. The V segment lost 4 bases and the J segment 4 bases; nucleotides outside the gene matches: 6. Germline loops: CDR1 KGHSH, CDR2 LQKENI. CDR3 region: CASSLQTGGYNSPLHF. Here the CDR3 DNA reads TGTGCCAGCTCACTTCAAACAGGGGGTTATAATTCACCCCTCCACTTT.

The J gene is TRBJ2-1, the V gene TRBV3-1 (or the pseudogene TRBV3-2), with a possible D match to TRBD2 (6 bases). V was pared by 3 bases and J by 12 bases, with 12 bases between. In germline, CDR1 is LGHDT, CDR2 YNNKEL (reference sequence). CDR3 length equals 12 residues. The CDR3 is CASSHFTSRQFF. The CDR3 region has the DNA TGTGCCAGCAGCCACTTCACTAGCAGGCAGTTCTTC.

The chain is built from TRBV11-2 and TRBJ2-2; D perhaps matches TRBD1 (5 bases). Trimming shortened V by 2 bases and J by 1 base, and 8 bases separated the two germline ends. Per germline, CDR1 SGHAT and CDR2 FQNNGV. The CDR3 extends over 15 amino acids. The CDR3 is CASSLQGLNTGELFF. The DNA for the CDR3 is TGTGCCAGCAGCTTACAGGGCCTGAACACCGGGGAGCTGTTTTTT.

The rearrangement links TRBV10-3 to TRBJ1-6; D is unclear. Germline-derived CDR1 and CDR2 are ENHRY and SYGVKD. Trimming removed 0 bases from V and 7 bases from J, with 10 bases in between. CDR3 length: 15 amino acids. This chain's CDR3 is CAISESPPGNSPLHF. The CDR3 coding sequence is TGTGCCATCAGTGAGTCGCCCCCGGGGAATTCACCCCTCCACTTT.

V gene TRBV9 combines with J gene TRBJ2-2; D gene ambiguous. The CDR3 has 14 residues. Germline V CDR1 and CDR2: SGDLS, YYNGEE. The V gene lost 1 base and the J gene lost 6 bases, with 10 bases spanning the gap. DNA for the CDR3: TGTGCCAGCAGCGTATTAGGAGATCCCGGGGAGCTGTTTTTT. It codes for CASSVLGDPGELFF. The whole variable domain, filled in from reference TRBV9 and TRBJ2-2, reads DSGVTQTPKHLITATGQRVTLRCSPRSGDLSVYWYQQSLDQGLQFLIQYYNGEERAKGNILERFSAQQFPDLHSELNLSSLELGDSALYFCASSVLGDPGELFFGEGSRLTVL.